Below, 25 T cell receptor beta chains from the same sample are listed, as sequenced in a study of blood T cell repertoires in COVID-19. Profiled with immunoSEQ multiplex PCR; TCRdb holds only in-frame clones, not every one. The sample lists about 400,000 clones; about 89% were seen once. The sample consisted of peripheral blood. The receptors shown here come from a woman aged 25 to 45 with acute or convalescent COVID-19.

V gene TRBV28 combines with J gene TRBJ2-7, with D possibly TRBD2 on 6 matching bases. V was cut by 4 bases and J by 3 bases, with 19 bases left in between. The CDR3 has 16 residues. Germline lookup yields CDR1 MDHEN and CDR2 SYDVKM. The CDR3 protein is CASSSPPRLGHYEQYF. The CDR3 DNA is TGTGCCAGCAGTTCACCCCCCCGACTAGGACACTACGAGCAGTACTTC.

This chain links TRBV7-8 with TRBJ1-1; TRBD1 matches 10 bases. In germline, CDR1 is SGHVS, CDR2 FQNEAQ. This CDR3 has 16 amino acids. V lost 5 bases to trimming and J lost 0 bases; unmatched junction nucleotides: 6. CDR3 residues: CASSRQGASMNTEAFF. The CDR3 nucleotides are TGTGCCAGCAGCCGACAGGGGGCGAGCATGAACACTGAAGCTTTCTTT.

The chain uses TRBV4-1 and TRBJ1-2; tentatively, D is TRBD1 (6 bases). The ends were cut back, 0 bases at V and 5 bases at J, with 10 bases in the middle. This CDR3 is built from 14 residues. Germline lookup yields CDR1 MGHRA and CDR2 YSYEKL. CDR3 loop: CASSQDTGTYGYTF. Written as DNA, the CDR3 is TGCGCCAGCAGCCAAGATACTGGGACATATGGCTACACCTTC.

As to this clone: Other DNA sequences in the same sample also yield this CDR3. The J gene is TRBJ1-2, the V gene TRBV5-1, with 7 positions matching TRBD1. Looked up from germline, CDR1 is SGHRS and CDR2 is YFSETQ. The CDR3 is 13 residues long. V lost 0 bases and J lost 8; bases outside the gene matches: 4. In nucleotides, the CDR3 is TGCGCCAGCAGCTTGGAGGGGGCGGGAGGCTACACCTTC. This sequence encodes CASSLEGAGGYTF. The complete variable domain, with remaining parts taken from reference TRBV5-1 and TRBJ1-2, reads KAGVTQTPRYLIKTRGQQVTLSCSPISGHRSVSWYQQTPGQGLQFLFEYFSETQRNKGNFPGRFSGRQFSNSRSEMNVSTLELGDSALYLCASSLEGAGGYTFGSGTRLTVV.

The rearrangement links TRBV6-5 to TRBJ2-7, with a tentative D call TRBD2 (6 bases). The CDR3 extends over 13 amino acids. From germline, CDR1 is MNHEY and CDR2 SVGAGI. The V end was cut by 8 bases, the J end by 3 bases, with 14 bases between. CDR3 sequence reads: CASDRDLNYEQYF. CDR3 sequence (DNA): TGTGCCAGCGACCGGGACTTGAACTACGAGCAGTACTTC.

The rearrangement joins TRBV6-5 to TRBJ2-1; 8 bases line up with TRBD2. This CDR3 is built from 13 residues. V shed 6 bases and J 9 bases; nucleotides not matched to a gene: 7. The germline gives CDR1 MNHEY, CDR2 SVGAGI. The CDR3 nucleotides are TGTGCCAGCAGGAGTAGCGGGGTCAGTGAGCAGTTCTTC. Its protein product is CASRSSGVSEQFF.

This chain's CDR3 is CASSIRLAQDTGELFF. The CDR3, as DNA: TGTGCCAGTAGCATAAGGCTCGCGCAGGACACCGGGGAGCTGTTTTTT. The chain recombines TRBV19 with TRBJ2-2; D ambiguous. Looked up from germline, CDR1 is LNHDA and CDR2 is SQIVND (reference sequence). This CDR3 contains 16 residues. Trimming took off 6 bases at V and 3 bases at J, with 17 bases between the two ends.

This sequence joins TRBV5-1 and TRBJ1-1, with D maybe TRBD1 (5 bases). Germline-derived CDR1 and CDR2 are SGHRS and YFSETQ. CDR3 length: 15 amino acids. With 0 bases removed from V and 5 bases from J, the gap between germline ends came to 14 bases. CDR3 DNA: TGCGCCAGCAGCTTGGGTTCAGGGAGGATTACTGAAGCTTTCTTT. Translated, it gives CASSLGSGRITEAFF.

In its sample, this clone was seen once. This chain links TRBV25-1 with TRBJ1-1; D remains unclear. Trimming took off 4 bases at V and 1 base at J, with 13 bases between the two ends. The germline V gene has CDR1 MGHDK and CDR2 SYGVNS. The CDR3 totals 15 residues. The CDR3 sequence is CASSAFNPGNTEAFF. The CDR3 bases are TGTGCCAGCAGTGCATTTAATCCAGGGAACACTGAAGCTTTCTTT. The full variable domain, in which reference TRBV25-1 and TRBJ1-1 provide the parts outside the CDR3, is EADIYQTPRYLVIGTGKKITLECSQTMGHDKMYWYQQDPGMELHLIHYSYGVNSTEKGDLSSESTVSRIRTEHFPLTLESARPSHTSQYLCASSAFNPGNTEAFFGQGTRLTVV.

J is TRBJ1-2 and V is TRBV7-9; 10 bases line up with TRBD1. CDR1 is SEHNR, CDR2 FQNEAQ, per germline (reference sequence). CDR3 length: 15 amino acids. After removal of 4 bases from V and 8 bases from J, the junction contained 10 bases not matched to a gene. CDR3 nucleotides: TGTGCCAGCAGCTCCCTTCGACAGGGGGCGGGCGGCTACACCTTC. It is translated as CASSSLRQGAGGYTF.

The V call is TRBV5-6, the J call TRBJ2-7; a weak D match, TRBD2 (5 bases). CDR3 length equals 14 residues. The germline V and J ends were trimmed by 5 bases and 2 bases, with 14 bases remaining between them. Germline CDR1 reads SGHDT; CDR2 reads YYEEEE. CDR3 DNA: TGTGCCAGCAGGACTGCCGGGGAAGCCTACGAGCAGTACTTC. It yields the protein CASRTAGEAYEQYF.

This chain uses TRBV5-1 with TRBJ1-3; no firm D call. Germline CDR1 and CDR2: SGHRS and YFSETQ. There are 17 residues in the CDR3. V dropped 0 bases and J dropped 0 bases, with 13 bases sitting between them. The CDR3 bases are TGCGCCAGCAGCTTGGACCTGGGCTCCATCTCTGGAAACACCATATATTTT. It encodes CASSLDLGSISGNTIYF.

The rearrangement joins TRBV20-1 to TRBJ1-1; 8 nucleotides align to TRBD1. V gave up 3 bases and J gave up 4 bases; unmatched junction bases: 4. Germline V gene sequence: CDR1 DFQATT, CDR2 SNEGSKA (reference sequence). The CDR3 has 13 residues. CDR3 bases: TGCAGTGCTAGTAGACAGGGGAGCACTGAAGCTTTCTTT. It specifies CSASRQGSTEAFF.

This chain joins TRBV19 and TRBJ1-2, with D perhaps matching TRBD1 (5 bases). Trimming took 7 bases from V and 4 from J, leaving 13 bases between them. This CDR3 has 13 amino acids. The germline V gene encodes CDR1 LNHDA and CDR2 SQIVND (reference sequence). The CDR3 is CASTSDTSYGYTF. Written as DNA, the CDR3 is TGTGCCAGTACCTCGGACACTTCCTATGGCTACACCTTC.

J is TRBJ2-2 and V is TRBV7-3, with D maybe TRBD2 (5 bases). V was cut by 3 bases and J by 3 bases, with 8 bases left in between. Germline lookup yields CDR1 SGHTA and CDR2 FQGTGA. This CDR3 is built from 14 residues. The CDR3 DNA follows: TGTGCCAGCAGCTTCAGAGCGGACACCGGGGAGCTGTTTTTT. This translates into CASSFRADTGELFF. The complete variable domain, with remaining parts taken from reference TRBV7-3 and TRBJ2-2, reads GAGVSQTPSNKVTEKGKYVELRCDPISGHTALYWYRQSLGQGPEFLIYFQGTGAADDSGLPNDRFFAVRPEGSVSTLKIQRTERGDSAVYLCASSFRADTGELFFGEGSRLTVL.

J is TRBJ1-5 and V is TRBV29-1; perhaps TRBD1 as D (5 bases). The germline V and J ends were trimmed by 5 bases and 6 bases, with 14 bases remaining between them. Per the germline V gene, CDR1 is SQVTM and CDR2 is ANQGSEA. CDR3 length: 13 residues. CDR3 protein: CSVSGSGGQPQHF. CDR3 nucleotide sequence: TGCAGCGTTTCCGGCTCGGGGGGTCAGCCCCAGCATTTT.

The rearrangement uses TRBV6-5 and TRBJ2-5; D may be TRBD2 (5 bases). This CDR3 spans 14 amino acids. Trimming left V 6 bases short and J 4 bases short, with 15 bases between. Germline V CDR1 and CDR2: MNHEY, SVGAGI. The CDR3 sequence is CASRAGKGRETQYF. The CDR3 bases are TGTGCCAGCAGGGCCGGGAAAGGGAGAGAGACCCAGTACTTC.

The rearrangement links TRBV2 to TRBJ1-2; 7 bases are shared with TRBD1. V shed 4 bases, J shed 6 bases, and the junction held 8 bases outside the gene matches. CDR1 is SNHLY, CDR2 FYNNEI, per germline. The CDR3 has 14 amino acids. CDR3 nucleotide sequence: TGTGCCAGCAGTGTTGATCAGGGGGGTGATGGCTACACCTTC. Translated, it gives CASSVDQGGDGYTF.

CDR3 residues: CASRDLTGITEAFF. CDR3 nucleotide sequence: TGTGCCAGCAGAGACCTCACGGGGATCACTGAAGCTTTCTTT. V usage is TRBV2 and J usage is TRBJ1-1, with D hard to call. The CDR3 contains 14 residues. Germline V gives CDR1 SNHLY, CDR2 FYNNEI. The ends were cut back, 6 bases at V and 4 bases at J, with 15 bases in the middle.

V usage is TRBV28 and J usage is TRBJ2-5; weak D call: TRBD1 (6 bases). CDR3 size: 17 residues. V lost 5 bases and J 4 bases, leaving 23 bases between the germline ends. Germline V CDR1 and CDR2: MDHEN, SYDVKM. The CDR3 protein is CASSEPGTISPGETQYF. CDR3 DNA: TGTGCCAGCAGTGAACCTGGGACAATCTCCCCCGGAGAGACCCAGTACTTC.

The chain couples TRBV11-2 to TRBJ1-6; D is perhaps TRBD1 (6 bases). The CDR3 sequence is 16 residues long. Trimming took 5 bases from V and 7 from J, leaving 18 bases between them. Germline assignment: CDR1 SGHAT and CDR2 FQNNGV. CDR3 sequence: CASSTAQGLGNSPLHF. CDR3 bases: TGTGCCAGCAGCACTGCCCAGGGGCTCGGGAATTCACCCCTCCACTTT. Full variable domain (outside the CDR3, taken from reference TRBV11-2 and TRBJ1-6): EAGVAQSPRYKIIEKRQSVAFWCNPISGHATLYWYQQILGQGPKLLIQFQNNGVVDDSQLPKDRFSAERLKGVDSTLKIQPAKLEDSAVYLCASSTAQGLGNSPLHFGNGTRLTVT.

V usage is TRBV5-1 and J usage is TRBJ1-6; 8 nucleotides line up with TRBD1. In germline, CDR1 is SGHRS, CDR2 YFSETQ. The CDR3 contains 14 residues. Unmatched junction bases numbered 3, after V lost 3 bases and J lost 7 bases. The CDR3 DNA sequence: TGCGCCAGCAGCTCACAGGGGGGGAATTCACCCCTCCACTTT. As protein: CASSSQGGNSPLHF.

This clone came up once. The chain employs TRBV28 and TRBJ2-3; D is ambiguous. Looked up from germline, CDR1 is MDHEN and CDR2 is SYDVKM. The V end was cut by 6 bases, the J end by 1 base, with 8 bases between. The CDR3 has 13 residues. The CDR3 sequence: CASSGEGTDTQYF. CDR3 sequence (DNA): TGTGCCAGCAGCGGTGAGGGCACAGATACGCAGTATTTT.

There are a few counts of this clone. This chain uses TRBV6-6 with TRBJ1-1; the D gene is possibly TRBD1 (5 bases). The germline V gene encodes CDR1 MNHNY and CDR2 SVGAGI (reference sequence). V was cut by 4 bases and J by 1 base, with 7 bases left in between. This CDR3 is built from 13 residues. The CDR3: CASSSGGNTEAFF. In DNA form, the CDR3 reads TGTGCCAGCAGTTCCGGGGGGAACACTGAAGCTTTCTTT.

The V and J genes are TRBV5-1 and TRBJ2-3, with D tentatively TRBD2 (6 bases). Germline V gives CDR1 SGHRS, CDR2 YFSETQ. Between the trimmed V and J ends, which lost 0 bases and 2 bases, there was a span of 13 bases. CDR3 size: 16 residues. The CDR3 sequence: CASSLGFAGTTDTQYF. CDR3 nucleotide sequence: TGCGCCAGCAGCTTGGGGTTTGCGGGAACCACAGATACGCAGTATTTT.